Below are 8 T cell receptor beta chains sequenced from a single sample in a study of PD-1 blockade in classical Hodgkin lymphoma. Each patient relapsed following autologous stem cell transplantation, and prior brentuximab vedotin exposure differed. Sequencing was performed with immunoSEQ multiplex PCR; in TCRdb, only in-frame clones are kept and a portion is missing. The table has 25,000 or so clones, roughly two thirds seen once; the top ten hold over 15%. Material: peripheral blood mononuclear cells (PBMCs), obtained at baseline. These receptors were taken from a human donor with classical Hodgkin lymphoma.

The rearrangement uses TRBV11-2 and TRBJ2-3; TRBD2 might be the D (6 bases). The CDR3 consists of 16 residues. V lost 5 bases and J 6 bases, leaving 21 bases between the germline ends. Germline CDR1 is SGHAT and CDR2 is FQNNGV. Here the CDR3 DNA reads TGTGCCAGCAGCCCCTCACCCGGGAGTTGGGCGGATACGCAGTATTTT. It specifies CASSPSPGSWADTQYF.

The genes are TRBV7-2 and TRBJ1-6, with D unresolved. This CDR3 has 15 residues. V lost 5 bases and J lost 8, with 16 bases in between. The V gene's germline CDR1 is SGHTA and CDR2 FQGNSA. The CDR3 is CASSPRRTNYSPLHF. The CDR3 coding sequence is TGTGCCAGCAGCCCCCGGCGAACAAATTATTCACCCCTCCACTTT. The full variable domain, in which reference TRBV7-2 and TRBJ1-6 provide the parts outside the CDR3, is GAGVSQSPSNKVTEKGKDVELRCDPISGHTALYWYRQSLGQGLEFLIYFQGNSAPDKSGLPSDRFSAERTGGSVSTLTIQRTQQEDSAVYLCASSPRRTNYSPLHFGNGTRLTVT.

V is TRBV28 and J is TRBJ2-5, with unresolved D. Per germline, CDR1 MDHEN and CDR2 SYDVKM. This CDR3 has 12 residues. Between the trimmed V and J ends, which lost 6 bases and 1 base, there was a span of 6 bases. This chain's CDR3 is CASRDLQETQYF. In nucleotides, the CDR3 is TGTGCCAGCAGAGACCTCCAAGAGACCCAGTACTTC.

CDR3: CASFSGTYNEQFF. Here the CDR3 DNA reads TGTGCCAGTTTTAGCGGGACTTACAATGAGCAGTTCTTC. This chain links TRBV19 with TRBJ2-1, with 8 bases matching TRBD2. Trimming cost V 8 bases and J 4 bases; bases outside gene matches: 4. The CDR3 extends over 13 amino acids. Germline lookup yields CDR1 LNHDA and CDR2 SQIVND (reference sequence).

The chain recombines TRBV19 with TRBJ1-4, with TRBD1 matching 9 bases. The V and J ends lost 7 bases and 8 bases, in that order; junction bases with no gene match: 11. The germline V gene has CDR1 LNHDA and CDR2 SQIVND (reference sequence). CDR3 length: 15 amino acids. DNA of the CDR3: TGTGCCAGTACCCGAACCGGGACAGGGTTGGAAAAACTGTTTTTT. As protein: CASTRTGTGLEKLFF.

V usage is TRBV7-8 and J usage is TRBJ2-7; 10 bases map to TRBD1. CDR3 length equals 15 residues. V shed 2 bases, J shed 6 bases, and the junction held 7 bases outside the gene matches. Germline V gene data show CDR1 as SGHVS and CDR2 as FQNEAQ. The CDR3 loop reads CASSLKGGQGIEQYF. CDR3 nucleotide sequence: TGTGCCAGCAGCTTAAAGGGGGGACAGGGGATCGAGCAGTACTTC.

By sample share, this clone is medium-sized. V usage is TRBV19 and J usage is TRBJ2-2; 11 positions agree with TRBD1. CDR1 and CDR2 (germline): LNHDA, SQIVND (reference sequence). CDR3 length equals 14 residues. V was pared by 5 bases and J by 5 bases, with 1 base of the junction left unmatched. CDR3 nucleotides: TGTGCCAGTAGTGGACAGGGGGCGACCGGGGAGCTGTTTTTT. Translating it yields CASSGQGATGELFF.

The sample holds many counts of this clone. This chain connects TRBV27 to TRBJ1-6; perhaps TRBD1 as D (5 bases). CDR3 size: 16 residues. Looked up from germline, CDR1 is MNHEY and CDR2 is SMNVEV (reference sequence). The germline V and J ends were trimmed by 0 bases and 8 bases, with 14 bases remaining between them. The CDR3 DNA reads as TGTGCCAGCAGTTTATCGTGGGGGACGAGAGATTCACCCCTCCACTTT. Translation: CASSLSWGTRDSPLHF.